Shown below are 6 T cell receptor beta chains from a single sample sequenced in a study of monozygotic twins with inflammatory bowel disease (dated by TCRdb to 2018 to 2020). The library relied on 5' RACE. Sequencing took place on an Illumina HiSeq 2500. TCRdb reprocessed the reads, so every CDR3 protein sequence counts as one entry and DNA is not shown. This sample's table contains approximately 330,000 distinct CDR3 sequences. In total, the top ten clones hold roughly 2% of the sample. Sequencing was performed on blood. The receptor set was obtained from a human donor with ulcerative colitis or Crohn's disease, or a healthy co-twin of an affected twin (not recorded which).

The gene calls are TRBV5-1 and TRBJ1-1; the D gene TCRdb calls, TRBD1, cannot be checked with no DNA. The germline V gene encodes CDR1 SGHRS and CDR2 YFSETQ. The CDR3 covers 13 residues. CDR3 in amino acids: CATGREGNTEAFF. Drawing the rest from reference TRBV5-1 and TRBJ1-1, the complete variable domain is KAGVTQTPRYLIKTRGQQVTLSCSPISGHRSVSWYQQTPGQGLQFLFEYFSETQRNKGNFPGRFSGRQFSNSRSEMNVSTLELGDSALYLCATGREGNTEAFFGQGTRLTVV.

The chain couples TRBV12-3 or TRBV12-4 to TRBJ2-5; lacking DNA, the TRBD1 call made by TCRdb goes unchecked. The CDR3 covers 15 residues. CDR3 sequence: CASSHDRGLRETQYF.

The rearrangement joins TRBV3-1 to TRBJ1-1; TCRdb lists TRBD1, though no DNA is available to test this call. The length of the CDR3 is 15 residues. In germline, CDR1 is LGHDT, CDR2 YNNKEL (reference sequence). The CDR3 reads CASSPRLGRNTEAFF.

The rearrangement uses TRBV6-1 and TRBJ1-5. CDR1 and CDR2 from the germline V gene are MNHNS and SASEGT. This CDR3 has 17 residues. CDR3 in amino acids: CASILHATGTTNQPQHF.

This sequence joins TRBV12-3 or TRBV12-4 and TRBJ1-5; the D call of TRBD1 rests on TCRdb alone, since no DNA is present to check it. The CDR3 extends over 17 amino acids. CDR3: CASSLGTGGNSNQPQHF.

V is TRBV20-1 and J is TRBJ2-3; the TCRdb call, TRBD2, lacks DNA for checking. The germline gives CDR1 DFQATT, CDR2 SNEGSKA (reference sequence). This CDR3 spans 15 amino acids. This CDR3 is CSARWSGGVWDTQYF.